This TCR beta chain was recorded in a study of T cells in Graves' hyperthyroidism and ophthalmopathy. Authors of the study amplified TCR beta CDR3 regions from RNA transcripts. The HTBI set primed first-round TCR CDR3 RT-PCR. Via MiXCR, TCRdb re-called the multiplex PCR reads, giving one row per CDR3 protein. Of about 530,000 distinct CDR3 sequences detected, more than 15% appear once; the ten largest clones hold approximately 15%. The CDR3 runs 16 residues. V was clipped by 1 base and J by 7 bases, with 16 bases between them. Per the germline V gene, CDR1 is MGHRA and CDR2 is YSYEKL. This clonotype came up a few times.

The sample comprised blood. The genes are TRBV4-1 and TRBJ1-4; tentatively, D is TRBD1 (6 bases). The clonotype originates from a woman younger than 30 with Graves' ophthalmopathy. Here the CDR3 DNA reads TGCGCCAGCAGCCAAGGAAGTTCCGGGACATCTGAAAAACTGTTTTTT. It yields the protein CASSQGSSGTSEKLFF.